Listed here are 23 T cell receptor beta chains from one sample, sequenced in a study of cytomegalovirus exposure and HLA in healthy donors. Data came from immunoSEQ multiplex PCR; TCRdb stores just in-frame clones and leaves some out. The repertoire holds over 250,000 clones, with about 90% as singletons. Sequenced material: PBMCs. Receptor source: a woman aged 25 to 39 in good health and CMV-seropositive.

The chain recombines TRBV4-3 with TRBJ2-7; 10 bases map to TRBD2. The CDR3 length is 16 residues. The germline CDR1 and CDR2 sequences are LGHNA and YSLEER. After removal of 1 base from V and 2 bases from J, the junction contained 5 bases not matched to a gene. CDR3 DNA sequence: TGCGCCAGCAGCCAAGCCTGGACTAGCGGAACCTACGAGCAGTACTTC. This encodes CASSQAWTSGTYEQYF.

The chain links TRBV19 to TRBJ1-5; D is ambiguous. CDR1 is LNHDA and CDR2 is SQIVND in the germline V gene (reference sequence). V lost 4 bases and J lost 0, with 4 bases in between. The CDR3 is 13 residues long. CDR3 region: CASSRISNQPQHF. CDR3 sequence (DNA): TGTGCCAGTAGTAGAATTAGCAATCAGCCCCAGCATTTT.

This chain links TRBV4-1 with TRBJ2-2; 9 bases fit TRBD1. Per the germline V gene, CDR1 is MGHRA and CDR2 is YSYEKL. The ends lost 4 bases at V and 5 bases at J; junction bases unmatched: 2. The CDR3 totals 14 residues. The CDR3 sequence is CASSPGTGTGELFF. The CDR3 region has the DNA TGCGCCAGCAGCCCCGGGACAGGGACCGGGGAGCTGTTTTTT.

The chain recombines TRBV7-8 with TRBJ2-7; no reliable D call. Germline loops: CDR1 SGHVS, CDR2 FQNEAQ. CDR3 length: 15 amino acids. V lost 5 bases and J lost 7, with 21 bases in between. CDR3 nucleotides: TGTGCCAGCAGCGAGACGGGCCTACTCATGGAGGAGCAGTACTTC. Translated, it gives CASSETGLLMEEQYF.

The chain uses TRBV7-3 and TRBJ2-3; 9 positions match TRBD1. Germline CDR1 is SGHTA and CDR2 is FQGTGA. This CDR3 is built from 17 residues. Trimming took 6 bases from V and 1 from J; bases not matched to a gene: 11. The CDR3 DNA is TGTGCCAGCAGTCGTTTTAGGGACAGGGTCGGCACAGATACGCAGTATTTT. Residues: CASSRFRDRVGTDTQYF.

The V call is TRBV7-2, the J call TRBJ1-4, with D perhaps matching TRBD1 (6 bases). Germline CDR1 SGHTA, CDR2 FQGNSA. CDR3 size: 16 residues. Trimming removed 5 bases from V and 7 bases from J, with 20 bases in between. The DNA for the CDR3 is TGTGCCAGCAGCCTAGGGGGGCAGACCAGGGGTGAAAAACTGTTTTTT. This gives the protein CASSLGGQTRGEKLFF.

The chain's CDR3 is CASGRSTF. The CDR3 nucleotides are TGTGCCAGCGGCCGATCCACCTTC. V is TRBV2 and J is TRBJ1-2, with D uncertain. Germline lookup yields CDR1 SNHLY and CDR2 FYNNEI. Trimming removed 8 bases from V and 13 bases from J, with 8 bases in between. The CDR3 is made up of 8 amino acids.

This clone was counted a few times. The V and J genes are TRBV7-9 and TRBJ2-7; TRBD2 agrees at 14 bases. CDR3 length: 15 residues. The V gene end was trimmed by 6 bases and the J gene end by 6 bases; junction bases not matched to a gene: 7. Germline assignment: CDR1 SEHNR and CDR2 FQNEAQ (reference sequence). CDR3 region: CASRNGTSGSVEQYF. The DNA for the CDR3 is TGTGCCAGCAGGAATGGGACTAGCGGGAGCGTCGAGCAGTACTTC.

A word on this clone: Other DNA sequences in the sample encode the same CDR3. The CDR3 sequence is CAISESGYEQYF. In nucleotides, the CDR3 is TGTGCCATCAGTGAATCCGGGTACGAGCAGTACTTC. The chain combines TRBV10-3 with TRBJ2-7, with D unclear. The CDR3 length is 12 residues. V shed 3 bases and J shed 4 bases, with 7 bases lying between them. Germline CDR1 is ENHRY and CDR2 is SYGVKD.

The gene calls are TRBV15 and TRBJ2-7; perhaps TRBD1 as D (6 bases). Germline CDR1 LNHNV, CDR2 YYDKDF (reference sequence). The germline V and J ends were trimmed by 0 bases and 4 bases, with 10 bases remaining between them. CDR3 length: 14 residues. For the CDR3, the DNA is TGTGCCACCAGCAGAGACAACAGGGAGTACGAGCAGTACTTC. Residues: CATSRDNREYEQYF.

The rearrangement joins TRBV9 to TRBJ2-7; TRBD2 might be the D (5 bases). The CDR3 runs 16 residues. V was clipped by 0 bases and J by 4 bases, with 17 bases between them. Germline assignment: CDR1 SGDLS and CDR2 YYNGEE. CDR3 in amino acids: CASSVGESPRNYEQYF. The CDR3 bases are TGTGCCAGCAGCGTAGGGGAGAGCCCTCGAAATTACGAGCAGTACTTC.

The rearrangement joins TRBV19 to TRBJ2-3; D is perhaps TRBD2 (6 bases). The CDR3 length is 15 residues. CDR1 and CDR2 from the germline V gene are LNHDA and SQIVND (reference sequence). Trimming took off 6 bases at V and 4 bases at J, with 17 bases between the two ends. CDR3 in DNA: TGTGCCAGTAGGGGGGGAGGAGCCACTTCAGATACGCAGTATTTT. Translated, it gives CASRGGGATSDTQYF.

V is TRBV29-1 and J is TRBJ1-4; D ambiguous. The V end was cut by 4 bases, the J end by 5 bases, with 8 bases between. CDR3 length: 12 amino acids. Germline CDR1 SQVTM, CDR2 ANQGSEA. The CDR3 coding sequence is TGCAGCGTTGGACCGAACAATGAAAAACTGTTTTTT. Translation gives CSVGPNNEKLFF.

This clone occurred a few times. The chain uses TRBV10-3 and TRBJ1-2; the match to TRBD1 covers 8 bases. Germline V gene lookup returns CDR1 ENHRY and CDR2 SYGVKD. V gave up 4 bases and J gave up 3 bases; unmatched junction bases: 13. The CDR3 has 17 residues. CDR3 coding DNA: TGTGCCATCAGTGGGTCGCATCGGACAGGGTGGGACTATGGCTACACCTTC. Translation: CAISGSHRTGWDYGYTF.

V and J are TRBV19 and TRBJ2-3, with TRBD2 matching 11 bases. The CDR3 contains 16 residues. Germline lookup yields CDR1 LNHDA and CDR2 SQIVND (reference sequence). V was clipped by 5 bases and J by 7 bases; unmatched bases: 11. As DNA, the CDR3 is TGTGCCAGTAGTCAGGTAGCGGGAGGGCAGATGAATACGCAGTATTTT. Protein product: CASSQVAGGQMNTQYF.

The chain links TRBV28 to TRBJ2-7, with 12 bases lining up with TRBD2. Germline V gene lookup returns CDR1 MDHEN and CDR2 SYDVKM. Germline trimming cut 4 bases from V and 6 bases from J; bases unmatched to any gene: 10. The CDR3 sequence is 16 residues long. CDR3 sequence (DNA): TGTGCCAGCAGTTCAGCGCCGGGACTAGCGGGTTTCGAGCAGTACTTC. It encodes CASSSAPGLAGFEQYF.

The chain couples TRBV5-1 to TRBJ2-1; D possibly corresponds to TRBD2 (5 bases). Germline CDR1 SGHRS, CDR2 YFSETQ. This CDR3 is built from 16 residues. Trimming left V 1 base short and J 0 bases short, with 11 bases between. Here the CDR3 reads CASSLPGSTSYNEQFF. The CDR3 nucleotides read TGCGCCAGCAGCTTGCCGGGGTCAACCTCCTACAATGAGCAGTTCTTC.

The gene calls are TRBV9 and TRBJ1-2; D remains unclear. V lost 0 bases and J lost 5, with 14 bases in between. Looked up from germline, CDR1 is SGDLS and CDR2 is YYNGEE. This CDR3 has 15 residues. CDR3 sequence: CASSVEQSPRYGYTF. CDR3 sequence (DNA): TGTGCCAGCAGCGTAGAACAGTCCCCCAGGTATGGCTACACCTTC.

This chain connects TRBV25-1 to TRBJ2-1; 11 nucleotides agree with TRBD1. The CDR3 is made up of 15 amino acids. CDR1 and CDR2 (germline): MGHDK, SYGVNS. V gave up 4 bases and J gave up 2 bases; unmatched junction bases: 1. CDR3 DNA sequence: TGTGCCAGCAGTGGGGGACAGGGGGCCTACAATGAGCAGTTCTTC. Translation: CASSGGQGAYNEQFF.

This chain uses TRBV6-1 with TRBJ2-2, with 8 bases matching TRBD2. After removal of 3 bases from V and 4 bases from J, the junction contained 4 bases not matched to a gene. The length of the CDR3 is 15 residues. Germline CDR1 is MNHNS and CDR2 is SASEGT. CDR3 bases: TGTGCCAGCAGTGAGCCCGGGAGGGTCACCGGGGAGCTGTTTTTT. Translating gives CASSEPGRVTGELFF.

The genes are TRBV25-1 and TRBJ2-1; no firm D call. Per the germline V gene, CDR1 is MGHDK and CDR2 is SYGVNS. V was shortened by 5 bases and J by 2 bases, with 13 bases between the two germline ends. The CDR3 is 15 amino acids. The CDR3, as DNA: TGTGCCAGCAGTCTGAATAGTCGGACCTACAATGAGCAGTTCTTC. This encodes CASSLNSRTYNEQFF.

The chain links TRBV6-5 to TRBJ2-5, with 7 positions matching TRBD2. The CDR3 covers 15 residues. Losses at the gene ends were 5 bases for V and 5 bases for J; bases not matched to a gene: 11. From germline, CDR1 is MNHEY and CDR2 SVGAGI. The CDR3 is CASSPGRTGGETQYF. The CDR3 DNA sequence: TGTGCCAGCAGTCCCGGGAGGACCGGGGGTGAGACCCAGTACTTC.

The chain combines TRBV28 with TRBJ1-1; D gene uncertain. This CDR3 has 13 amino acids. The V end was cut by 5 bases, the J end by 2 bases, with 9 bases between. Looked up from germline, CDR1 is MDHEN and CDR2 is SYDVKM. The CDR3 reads CASSLPFNTEAFF. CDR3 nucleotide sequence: TGTGCCAGCAGTCTCCCCTTTAACACTGAAGCTTTCTTT. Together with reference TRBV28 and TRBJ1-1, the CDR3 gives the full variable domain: DVKVTQSSRYLVKRTGEKVFLECVQDMDHENMFWYRQDPGLGLRLIYFSYDVKMKEKGDIPEGYSVSREKKERFSLILESASTNQTSMYLCASSLPFNTEAFFGQGTRLTVV.